This TCR beta chain stems from a study of blood T cell repertoires in COVID-19. Whole-study context: Spain, Italy and the United States supplied samples that represented acute and convalescent COVID-19. T cells, B-cell-depleted T cells, or PBMCs supplied cDNA or gDNA.

CDR3 size: 15 residues. Trimming stripped 3 bases from V and 1 base from J, with 12 bases between. Looked up from germline, CDR1 is SGHTA and CDR2 is FQGNSA. Study processing details: Scientists estimated how many nucleated cells there were by amplifying reference gene primers. The repertoire was sequenced with immunoSEQ multiplex PCR; TCRdb's copy has only in-frame clones and lacks some. The V and J calls and clone size were taken over from that table, and D and trimming were inferred from the DNA. The repertoire holds about 59,000 clones, with around 80% as singletons. Sequencing used peripheral blood. The genes are TRBV7-2 and TRBJ2-5; the D gene is possibly TRBD2 (6 bases). The clonotype comes from a human donor in a cohort sampled during active COVID-19. Here the CDR3 reads CASSLGGPPQETQYF. In DNA, the CDR3 is TGTGCCAGCAGCTTGGGAGGCCCACCCCAAGAGACCCAGTACTTC.